These 26 T cell receptor beta chains share one sample of origin, sequenced in a study of T cell repertoires in ileal Crohn's disease. This table comes from immunoSEQ multiplex PCR, and its TCRdb copy is limited to in-frame clones, with some not included. Of about 2,400 clones in the sample, around three quarters were seen once. Sequencing input: ileal tissue. Source of these receptors: an adult with Crohn's disease.

V usage is TRBV14 and J usage is TRBJ1-2; unclear D gene. The V gene's germline CDR1 is SGHDN and CDR2 FVKESK. Trimming pared 1 base from V and 4 bases from J, leaving 13 bases between. The CDR3 consists of 15 residues. CDR3 in DNA: TGTGCCAGCAGCCAAGGGGCAGCCCCAGGCTATGGCTACACCTTC. Encoded protein: CASSQGAAPGYGYTF.

V usage is TRBV6-6 and J usage is TRBJ1-4; 7 nucleotides line up with TRBD1. The ends lost 8 bases at V and 5 bases at J; junction bases unmatched: 8. Germline CDR1 is MNHNY and CDR2 is SVGAGI (reference sequence). The CDR3 runs 14 residues. The CDR3 is CASERGPLNEKLFF. The CDR3 nucleotides read TGTGCCAGCGAGAGGGGGCCACTAAATGAAAAACTGTTTTTT.

This clone has only a few counts. The chain couples TRBV21-1 to TRBJ2-6; whether TRBD1, the table's D call, matches the DNA was not checked. TRBV21-1 is tagged as a pseudogene. This CDR3 has 15 residues. Here the CDR3 DNA reads TGTGCCAGCAGCAAAGACAGCTCTGGGGCCAACGTCCTGACTTTC. Translation gives CASSKDSSGANVLTF.

J is TRBJ2-7 and V is TRBV19; 7 positions agree with TRBD1. CDR1 and CDR2 from the germline V gene are LNHDA and SQIVND (reference sequence). The CDR3 is made up of 13 amino acids. V was pared by 5 bases and J by 1 base, with 2 bases of the junction left unmatched. CDR3 sequence (DNA): TGTGCCAGTAGTCCCAGGGGGTCCTACGAGCAGTACTTC. Protein: CASSPRGSYEQYF.

This clone was seen only once. This chain links TRBV11-3 with TRBJ1-1, with TRBD1 as a possible D gene (6 bases). V shed 3 bases and J shed 7 bases, with 12 bases lying between them. Germline V gives CDR1 SGHNT, CDR2 YENEEA. The CDR3 contains 13 residues. CDR3: CASSFQRGGEAFF. CDR3 nucleotide sequence: TGTGCCAGCAGCTTTCAGCGAGGGGGTGAAGCTTTCTTT.

The CDR3 region is CSTYPGQGNEKLFF. DNA for the CDR3: TGCAGCACCTACCCGGGACAGGGGAATGAAAAACTGTTTTTT. The chain carries TRBV29-1 and TRBJ1-4; 10 bases align to TRBD1. V lost 8 bases to trimming and J lost 5 bases; unmatched junction nucleotides: 8. The CDR3 contains 14 residues. Germline V CDR1 and CDR2: SQVTM, ANQGSEA.

This chain uses TRBV7-8 with TRBJ1-5; D is undetermined. Trimming pared 2 bases from V and 4 bases from J, leaving 6 bases between. The V gene's germline CDR1 is SGHVS and CDR2 FQNEAQ. This CDR3 contains 13 residues. CDR3 DNA: TGTGCCAGCAGCTTATCCCTAAATCAGCCCCAGCATTTT. Its protein product is CASSLSLNQPQHF.

The rearrangement uses TRBV9 and TRBJ1-1; TRBD1 might be the D (5 bases). With 6 bases removed from V and 1 base from J, the gap between germline ends came to 10 bases. The CDR3 consists of 13 residues. Germline CDR1 is SGDLS and CDR2 is YYNGEE. CDR3 sequence: CASKLTENTEAFF. The CDR3 region has the DNA TGTGCCAGCAAACTGACAGAGAACACTGAAGCTTTCTTT.

This chain links TRBV9 with TRBJ2-1; 9 positions match TRBD2. Germline-derived CDR1 and CDR2 are SGDLS and YYNGEE. This CDR3 region has 16 residues. After removal of 0 bases from V and 7 bases from J, the junction contained 8 bases not matched to a gene. The CDR3 here is CASSVGFAGGQNEQFF. The DNA for the CDR3 is TGTGCCAGCAGCGTAGGGTTCGCGGGGGGGCAAAATGAGCAGTTCTTC.

This clone has only one observation. The V call is TRBV29-1, the J call TRBJ1-2; D gene unclear. In germline, CDR1 is SQVTM, CDR2 ANQGSEA. Trimming shortened V by 5 bases and J by 2 bases, and 15 bases separated the two germline ends. This CDR3 comprises 14 residues. CDR3 protein: CSVSTDPRNYGYTF. The CDR3 DNA follows: TGCAGCGTTTCGACGGATCCTAGGAACTATGGCTACACCTTC.

The J gene is TRBJ1-3, the V gene TRBV5-5; no reliable D call. The CDR3 is made up of 15 amino acids. The germline CDR1 and CDR2 sequences are SGHKS and YYEKEE (reference sequence). V was trimmed by 4 bases and J by 4 bases, leaving 15 bases between them. CDR3 sequence: CASSPGPYAGNTIYF. The DNA for the CDR3 is TGTGCCAGCAGCCCAGGTCCCTATGCGGGAAACACCATATATTTT.

The J gene is TRBJ2-7, the V gene TRBV10-1, with 13 positions matching TRBD2. The germline gives CDR1 WNHNN, CDR2 SYGVQD (reference sequence). The CDR3 totals 15 residues. V trimming: 6 bases; J trimming: 2 bases; junction bases outside the gene matches: 4. CDR3 nucleotides: TGCGCCAGCAGCCACACTAGCGGGAGGGCCTACGAGCAGTACGTC. It codes for CASSHTSGRAYEQYV.

The V call is TRBV6-5, the J call TRBJ2-7, with D perhaps matching TRBD1 (6 bases). V was clipped by 6 bases and J by 3 bases, with 18 bases between them. The CDR3 covers 15 residues. CDR1 and CDR2 from the germline V gene are MNHEY and SVGAGI. In DNA form, the CDR3 reads TGTGCCAGCAGCAATGGGAACAGGGCCCGCTACGAGCAGTACTTC. It yields the protein CASSNGNRARYEQYF.

V usage is TRBV5-6 and J usage is TRBJ1-2, with D unclear. Between the trimmed V and J ends, which lost 1 base and 2 bases, there was a span of 9 bases. CDR3 length: 14 residues. Germline V gives CDR1 SGHDT, CDR2 YYEEEE. For the CDR3, the DNA is TGTGCCAGCAGCTTGTACGGGGAAAACTATGGCTACACCTTC. This codes for CASSLYGENYGYTF.

The chain combines TRBV15 with TRBJ2-1; TRBD2 aligns across 11 bases. Looked up from germline, CDR1 is LNHNV and CDR2 is YYDKDF (reference sequence). V was pared by 0 bases and J by 5 bases, with 3 bases of the junction left unmatched. This CDR3 is built from 16 residues. DNA of the CDR3: TGTGCCACCAGCAGAGAGGTACTAGCGGGGGACAATGAGCAGTTCTTC. Protein product: CATSREVLAGDNEQFF. Full variable domain (rest looked up from reference TRBV15 and TRBJ2-1): DAMVIQNPRYQVTQFGKPVTLSCSQTLNHNVMYWYQQKSSQAPKLLFHYYDKDFNNEADTPDNFQSRRPNTSFCFLDIRSPGLGDTAMYLCATSREVLAGDNEQFFGPGTRLTVL.

The CDR3 sequence is CASSPSGRAVGVENEQFF. The CDR3 DNA reads as TGTGCCAGCAGTCCTAGCGGGAGGGCTGTAGGTGTAGAGAATGAGCAGTTCTTC. The rearrangement uses TRBV6-4 and TRBJ2-1; 12 bases map to TRBD2. This CDR3 is built from 18 residues. Germline CDR1 is MRHNA and CDR2 is SNTAGT. With V trimmed by 5 bases and J by 7 bases, 15 bases remained unmatched.

This chain joins TRBV28 and TRBJ1-5; 8 positions agree with TRBD1. Per germline, CDR1 MDHEN and CDR2 SYDVKM. This CDR3 spans 14 amino acids. The V gene end was trimmed by 6 bases and the J gene end by 4 bases; junction bases not matched to a gene: 5. The CDR3 DNA follows: TGTGCCAGCAGCCGGACAGGGACTAATCAGCCCCAGCATTTT. Amino acid sequence: CASSRTGTNQPQHF.

V is TRBV5-8 and J is TRBJ2-5, with D maybe TRBD2 (6 bases). This CDR3 comprises 16 residues. V was clipped by 0 bases and J by 1 base, with 13 bases between them. Germline V gives CDR1 SGHTS, CDR2 YDEGEE. The CDR3 region has the DNA TGTGCCAGCAGCTTGGAGGCGGCGGGATCCCAAGAGACCCAGTACTTC. Protein: CASSLEAAGSQETQYF.

The genes are TRBV4-1 and TRBJ1-5; TRBD1 aligns across 10 bases. This CDR3 comprises 16 residues. The V and J ends lost 3 bases and 6 bases, in that order; junction bases with no gene match: 8. Per germline, CDR1 MGHRA and CDR2 YSYEKL. The CDR3 region has the DNA TGCGCCAGCAGCCATGAACCGGGACAGGGGTTTCAGCCCCAGCATTTT. It codes for CASSHEPGQGFQPQHF.

For this clone: The junction shows a germline mismatch at one end, possibly a read error. This chain connects TRBV5-1 to TRBJ1-3; possible D gene TRBD1, 5 bases. The CDR3 extends over 14 amino acids. CDR1 is SGHRS, CDR2 YFSETQ, per germline. CDR3 sequence: CASSLDGGVDTIYF. The CDR3 bases are TGTGCCAGCAGCTTGGATGGGGGGGTAGACACCATATATTTT.

The genes are TRBV5-4 and TRBJ2-5; the match to TRBD2 covers 11 bases. In germline, CDR1 is SGHNT, CDR2 YYREEE (reference sequence). The length of the CDR3 is 15 residues. J gave up 2 bases and V 4 bases, and 4 bases lay outside the gene matches. This CDR3 is CASSTSGGLQETQYF. The CDR3 DNA sequence: TGTGCCAGCAGCACTAGCGGGGGCCTTCAAGAGACCCAGTACTTC.

V and J are TRBV28 and TRBJ1-5; no clear D gene. The V end lost 3 bases, the J end lost 5 bases, and 14 bases lay between the germline ends. CDR1 is MDHEN and CDR2 is SYDVKM in the germline V gene. This CDR3 is 15 amino acids long. The CDR3 DNA follows: TGTGCCAGCAGTTTTGTGACTTTCTATGATCAGCCCCAGCATTTT. It translates to CASSFVTFYDQPQHF.

This clone was counted only a few times. The rearrangement uses TRBV6-1 and TRBJ2-1, with TRBD2 matching over 13 bases. Germline V gene sequence: CDR1 MNHNS, CDR2 SASEGT. After removal of 4 bases from V and 6 bases from J, the junction contained 0 bases not matched to a gene. CDR3 length: 14 amino acids. DNA for the CDR3: TGTGCCAGCAGTGGACTAGCGGGGGGCAATGAGCAGTTCTTC. Translation: CASSGLAGGNEQFF.

V gene TRBV4-3 combines with J gene TRBJ1-2, with 7 bases fitting TRBD1. The trim removed 4 bases at V and 5 bases at J, leaving 7 bases unmatched. CDR1 LGHNA and CDR2 YSLEER come from the germline V gene. The CDR3 loop spans 14 amino acids. CDR3 sequence reads: CASSLRDSKYGYTF. The CDR3 region has the DNA TGCGCCAGCAGCCTCCGGGACAGTAAATATGGCTACACCTTC.

V gene TRBV7-4 combines with J gene TRBJ2-7; possibly TRBD2 for D (6 bases). CDR1 and CDR2 from the germline V gene are SGHVT and SQSDAQ. V lost 1 base, J lost 3 bases, and 19 bases lay in between. The CDR3 is made up of 17 amino acids. CDR3 sequence (DNA): TGTGCCAGCAGCTTAGTTTGGTGGGCCAGGGACTTCTACGAGCAGTACGTC. This encodes CASSLVWWARDFYEQYV.

V gene TRBV19 combines with J gene TRBJ1-2; D gene ambiguous. Germline V gene lookup returns CDR1 LNHDA and CDR2 SQIVND (reference sequence). V was trimmed by 2 bases and J by 3 bases, leaving 16 bases between them. The CDR3 length is 16 residues. The CDR3 reads CASSIWGQRVDYGYTF. The CDR3 DNA follows: TGTGCCAGTAGTATATGGGGTCAGAGGGTGGACTATGGCTACACCTTC.